Below, 15 T cell receptor beta chains from the same sample are listed, as sequenced in a study of beta chain features in type 1 diabetes. Of the isolated RNA, all was reverse transcribed, and so the sequenced material was expressed TCRB transcripts. The table came from immunoSEQ multiplex PCR; TCRdb's copy has only in-frame clones and leaves some out. The sample lists 220,000 or so clones; under 70% were seen once. What was sequenced was naive CD4+ T cells from blood. The receptors originated from a man aged 25-45 years in good health.

V and J are TRBV30 and TRBJ2-1; TRBD2 might be the D (5 bases). This CDR3 spans 14 amino acids. Germline V gene data show CDR1 as GTSNPN and CDR2 as SVGIG (reference sequence). Trimming stripped 2 bases from V and 1 base from J, with 9 bases between. CDR3 loop: CAWSKRSSYNEQFF. The CDR3 region has the DNA TGTGCCTGGAGTAAGCGGTCGTCCTACAATGAGCAGTTCTTC.

The V gene is TRBV10-3, the J gene TRBJ1-6; 8 nucleotides align to TRBD1. With V trimmed by 3 bases and J by 9 bases, 4 bases remained unmatched. The CDR3 covers 14 residues. Germline V gives CDR1 ENHRY, CDR2 SYGVKD. The CDR3 region has the DNA TGTGCCATCAGTGACTACAGGGGGGTTTCACCCCTCCACTTT. Translating it yields CAISDYRGVSPLHF.

This chain uses TRBV5-4 with TRBJ2-4, with D possibly being TRBD1 (6 bases). Germline CDR1 SGHNT, CDR2 YYREEE (reference sequence). Trimming stripped 4 bases from V and 1 base from J, with 12 bases between. The CDR3 consists of 15 residues. CDR3 region: CASSQTTGAKNIQYF. CDR3 DNA: TGTGCCAGCAGCCAAACTACAGGGGCCAAAAACATTCAGTACTTC.

This chain connects TRBV29-1 to TRBJ1-1; 8 bases line up with TRBD1. V was pared by 2 bases and J by 9 bases, with 2 bases of the junction left unmatched. CDR1 and CDR2 from the germline V gene are SQVTM and ANQGSEA. CDR3 length: 11 amino acids. Here the CDR3 reads CSVEQGAKAFF. In DNA form, the CDR3 reads TGCAGCGTTGAACAGGGGGCCAAAGCTTTCTTT.

Worth noting for this clone: Additional DNA sequences in this sample encode the identical CDR3. The genes are TRBV29-1 and TRBJ2-7; unclear D gene. V lost 4 bases and J 2 bases, leaving 6 bases between the germline ends. This CDR3 has 11 amino acids. Germline CDR1 is SQVTM and CDR2 is ANQGSEA. The CDR3 region has the DNA TGCAGCGTTGTTGGTGCCTACGAGCAGTACTTC. Translation gives CSVVGAYEQYF.

The gene calls are TRBV30 and TRBJ2-5; D is unclear. Between the trimmed V and J ends, which lost 2 bases and 5 bases, there was a span of 9 bases. Germline V gives CDR1 GTSNPN, CDR2 SVGIG (reference sequence). CDR3 size: 12 residues. This CDR3 is CAWSSVPETQYF. Written as DNA, the CDR3 is TGTGCCTGGAGTAGCGTACCGGAGACCCAGTACTTC.

Points on this clone: The same CDR3 is also encoded by other DNA sequences in this sample. The V call is TRBV29-1, the J call TRBJ1-1; 10 positions agree with TRBD1. In germline, CDR1 is SQVTM, CDR2 ANQGSEA. V was clipped by 5 bases and J by 5 bases; unmatched bases: 2. The CDR3 spans 12 residues. As DNA, the CDR3 is TGCAGCGTTAGGACAGGGGGGACTGAAGCTTTCTTT. Translating it yields CSVRTGGTEAFF. Looking up the rest from reference TRBV29-1 and TRBJ1-1 gives the full variable domain: SAVISQKPSRDICQRGTSLTIQCQVDSQVTMMFWYRQQPGQSLTLIATANQGSEATYESGFVIDKFPISRPNLTFSTLTVSNMSPEDSSIYLCSVRTGGTEAFFGQGTRLTVV.

The J gene is TRBJ2-5, the V gene TRBV25-1; D unresolved. Trimming removed 1 base from V and 4 bases from J, with 13 bases in between. The CDR3 totals 15 residues. Germline V lookup: CDR1 MGHDK, CDR2 SYGVNS. The CDR3 region has the DNA TGTGCCAGCAGTGAATCTGGCAGGAGCATAGAGACCCAGTACTTC. Its translation: CASSESGRSIETQYF.

This clone was picked up one time. The gene calls are TRBV30 and TRBJ1-1; D is unclear. The CDR3 is made up of 13 amino acids. CDR1 and CDR2 (germline): GTSNPN, SVGIG (reference sequence). V lost 2 bases and J lost 1, with 8 bases in between. The CDR3 DNA sequence: TGTGCCTGGAGTAAAAACACGAACACTGAAGCTTTCTTT. The encoded protein is CAWSKNTNTEAFF.

This chain links TRBV7-2 with TRBJ1-3, with 7 nucleotides matching TRBD1. The CDR3 is 15 residues long. The ends lost 7 bases at V and 4 bases at J; junction bases unmatched: 10. Germline values: CDR1 SGHTA, CDR2 FQGNSA. CDR3 sequence: CASNSQGGPGNTIYF. The CDR3 region has the DNA TGTGCCAGCAACTCCCAGGGGGGACCGGGAAACACCATATATTTT. Full variable domain (remainder filled in from reference TRBV7-2 and TRBJ1-3): GAGVSQSPSNKVTEKGKDVELRCDPISGHTALYWYRQSLGQGLEFLIYFQGNSAPDKSGLPSDRFSAERTGGSVSTLTIQRTQQEDSAVYLCASNSQGGPGNTIYFGEGSWLTVV.

The chain carries TRBV9 and TRBJ2-5, with 10 bases identical to TRBD1. Germline assignment: CDR1 SGDLS and CDR2 YYNGEE. CDR3 length: 15 residues. V dropped 2 bases and J dropped 4; count of bases not matched to a gene: 5. The CDR3 reads CASSVSTGGIETQYF. The CDR3 nucleotides are TGTGCCAGCAGCGTCTCGACAGGGGGCATAGAGACCCAGTACTTC.

This clone has more than one count but fewer than ten. The chain joins TRBV30 to TRBJ2-2, with D possibly being TRBD2 (5 bases). Per germline, CDR1 GTSNPN and CDR2 SVGIG (reference sequence). CDR3 length equals 12 residues. Trimming took 5 bases from V and 6 from J, leaving 10 bases between them. CDR3 nucleotides: TGTGCCTGGGCCCGGGGAGCCGGGGAGCTGTTTTTT. This gives the protein CAWARGAGELFF.

This chain joins TRBV11-2 and TRBJ2-5; 8 bases are a match to TRBD1. Germline-derived CDR1 and CDR2 are SGHAT and FQNNGV. V lost 5 bases and J lost 9; bases outside the gene matches: 8. The CDR3 loop spans 13 amino acids. The CDR3 DNA sequence: TGTGCCAGCAGCCGGACAGGGCAGAGTGCCCAGTACTTC. Its protein product is CASSRTGQSAQYF.

The chain combines TRBV2 with TRBJ2-4; D ambiguous. This CDR3 has 14 amino acids. V dropped 7 bases and J dropped 3 bases, with 13 bases sitting between them. Germline V lookup: CDR1 SNHLY, CDR2 FYNNEI. The CDR3 region is CASTADMYKNIQYF. CDR3 nucleotide sequence: TGTGCCAGCACCGCCGACATGTACAAAAACATTCAGTACTTC.

The CDR3 sequence is CSVDRGSLDEQYF. The CDR3 bases are TGCAGCGTTGACCGGGGGAGTCTGGACGAGCAGTACTTC. The chain recombines TRBV29-1 with TRBJ2-7; a possible D gene is TRBD2 (6 bases). The CDR3 totals 13 residues. The ends were cut back, 3 bases at V and 5 bases at J, with 14 bases in the middle. The germline gives CDR1 SQVTM, CDR2 ANQGSEA.